The 22 T cell receptor beta chains presented below share a single source sample, sequenced in a study of cytomegalovirus exposure and HLA in healthy donors. PCR was performed using 60 Vbeta and 13 Jbeta primers. Produced via immunoSEQ multiplex PCR; TCRdb's table is partial and in-frame only. The sample yields 130,000 to 150,000 clones, over 60% seen once. The material sequenced was PBMCs. Every receptor here comes from a man aged 35-49 years in good health and CMV-seronegative.

This rearrangement joins TRBV18 to TRBJ1-4; D may be TRBD1 (6 bases). In germline, CDR1 is KGHSH, CDR2 LQKENI. CDR3 size: 13 residues. Trimming took 4 bases from V and 8 from J, leaving 11 bases between them. The CDR3 DNA sequence: TGTGCCAGCTCACGGGACATTGACGAAAAACTGTTTTTT. Protein: CASSRDIDEKLFF.

The rearrangement uses TRBV7-6 and TRBJ2-2; possible D gene TRBD2, 6 bases. The length of the CDR3 is 13 residues. Between the trimmed V and J ends, which lost 3 bases and 6 bases, there was a span of 8 bases. Germline V lookup: CDR1 SGHVS, CDR2 FNYEAQ. The CDR3 loop is CASSFLAPGELFF. CDR3 coding DNA: TGTGCCAGCAGCTTCCTAGCGCCCGGGGAGCTGTTTTTT.

This clone was detected once. The V call is TRBV10-2, the J call TRBJ2-1; 11 bases are shared with TRBD2. The V gene's germline CDR1 is WSHSY and CDR2 SAAADI. Germline trimming cut 10 bases from V and 7 bases from J; bases unmatched to any gene: 9. CDR3 length equals 14 residues. CDR3 protein: CATCGTSGANEQFF. CDR3 nucleotides: TGCGCCACCTGCGGGACTAGCGGCGCGAATGAGCAGTTCTTC.

The chain carries TRBV7-8 and TRBJ2-6; 9 bases line up with TRBD2. Germline V lookup: CDR1 SGHVS, CDR2 FQNEAQ. Unmatched junction bases numbered 4, after V lost 2 bases and J lost 2 bases. The CDR3 extends over 17 amino acids. CDR3 sequence: CASSLIGGGAGANVLTF. In nucleotides, the CDR3 is TGTGCCAGCAGCTTAATCGGCGGGGGGGCTGGGGCCAACGTCCTGACTTTC.

This clone was picked up a small number of times. The J gene is TRBJ1-2, the V gene TRBV7-2, with D maybe TRBD1 (5 bases). This CDR3 comprises 15 residues. CDR1 and CDR2 (germline): SGHTA, FQGNSA. Trimming removed 4 bases from V and 4 bases from J, with 16 bases in between. The DNA for the CDR3 is TGTGCCAGCAGCTCGCAGCTCGACAGTATCTATGGCTACACCTTC. Amino acid sequence: CASSSQLDSIYGYTF.

The chain joins TRBV27 to TRBJ2-1; 16 bases map to TRBD2. CDR1 and CDR2 from the germline V gene are MNHEY and SMNVEV (reference sequence). This CDR3 contains 16 residues. The ends lost 8 bases at V and 10 bases at J; junction bases unmatched: 11. For the CDR3, the DNA is TGTGCCAGCTGGGACCCGGGACTAGCGGGAGGGCCAGAGCAGTTCTTC. It codes for CASWDPGLAGGPEQFF.

The V gene is TRBV6-5, the J gene TRBJ2-4; unclear D gene. V was cut by 2 bases and J by 10 bases, with 15 bases left in between. From germline, CDR1 is MNHEY and CDR2 SVGAGI. The CDR3 contains 14 residues. CDR3 sequence (DNA): TGTGCCAGCAGTTACGTCGCGACAATGGAAATTCAGTACTTC. Translating gives CASSYVATMEIQYF.

J is TRBJ1-1 and V is TRBV14; tentatively, D is TRBD1 (6 bases). Germline assignment: CDR1 SGHDN and CDR2 FVKESK. The CDR3 length is 14 residues. With 3 bases removed from V and 6 bases from J, the gap between germline ends came to 14 bases. The CDR3 loop reads CASSHGTITAEAFF. The CDR3 region has the DNA TGTGCCAGCAGCCATGGGACAATAACCGCTGAAGCTTTCTTT.

The genes are TRBV6-1 and TRBJ2-7, with 10 bases matching TRBD2. There are 18 residues in the CDR3. The V gene's germline CDR1 is MNHNS and CDR2 SASEGT. With V trimmed by 1 base and J by 2 bases, 11 bases remained unmatched. This CDR3 is CASSEEVAGGLSTYEQYF. Written as DNA, the CDR3 is TGTGCCAGCAGTGAAGAGGTAGCGGGGGGACTATCAACCTACGAGCAGTACTTC.

The chain uses TRBV4-3 and TRBJ2-7, with 7 positions matching TRBD2. The CDR3 is made up of 15 amino acids. CDR1 and CDR2 (germline): LGHNA, YSLEER. Losses at the gene ends were 0 bases for V and 4 bases for J; bases not matched to a gene: 6. CDR3 sequence: CASSQDAGAGYEQYF. CDR3 nucleotide sequence: TGCGCCAGCAGCCAAGATGCGGGAGCGGGATACGAGCAGTACTTC.

This clone was found a few times. The V call is TRBV7-2, the J call TRBJ2-5; D possibly corresponds to TRBD1 (5 bases). The CDR3 length is 13 residues. Germline loops: CDR1 SGHTA, CDR2 FQGNSA. Trimming took off 3 bases at V and 2 bases at J, with 7 bases between the two ends. This chain's CDR3 is CASSLQGQETQYF. The CDR3 nucleotides read TGTGCCAGCAGCTTGCAGGGACAAGAGACCCAGTACTTC.

About this clone: Sequence at one end of the junction differs from germline and may be a read error. The rearrangement links TRBV18 to TRBJ1-2, with D unresolved. Germline CDR1 KGHSH, CDR2 LQKENI. This CDR3 has 14 residues. CDR3 protein: CASSPGMQEASFSF. The CDR3 region has the DNA TGTGCCAGCTCACCTGGAATGCAGGAGGCTTCCTTTTCCTTC.

This sequence joins TRBV6-5 and TRBJ1-5; D remains unclear. The CDR3 totals 15 residues. V was shortened by 6 bases and J by 6 bases, with 18 bases between the two germline ends. In germline, CDR1 is MNHEY, CDR2 SVGAGI. The CDR3 is CASSRTRQYGQPQHF. The CDR3 coding sequence is TGTGCCAGCAGCAGGACTCGTCAATATGGTCAGCCCCAGCATTTT.

The chain links TRBV2 to TRBJ2-7, with 9 nucleotides matching TRBD1. This CDR3 has 14 residues. CDR1 is SNHLY and CDR2 is FYNNEI in the germline V gene. The trim removed 2 bases at V and 3 bases at J, leaving 2 bases unmatched. The CDR3 protein is CASSETGGGYEQYF. The CDR3 DNA reads TGTGCCAGCAGTGAAACAGGGGGCGGCTACGAGCAGTACTTC.

The chain recombines TRBV5-5 with TRBJ1-1; maybe TRBD1 (5 bases). Trimming removed 0 bases from V and 6 bases from J, with 9 bases in between. This CDR3 is built from 13 residues. Germline V gene lookup returns CDR1 SGHKS and CDR2 YYEKEE (reference sequence). The DNA of the CDR3 is TGTGCCAGCAGCTTGGTGACAGTAGCTGAAGCTTTCTTT. As protein: CASSLVTVAEAFF. The variable domain in full, with the rest retrieved from reference TRBV5-5 and TRBJ1-1, is DAGVTQSPTHLIKTRGQQVTLRCSPISGHKSVSWYQQVLGQGPQFIFQYYEKEERGRGNFPDRFSARQFPNYSSELNVNALLLGDSALYLCASSLVTVAEAFFGQGTRLTVV.

The V call is TRBV9, the J call TRBJ2-7; TRBD2 agrees at 7 bases. The CDR3 runs to 15 residues. J was trimmed by 1 base and V by 0 bases; bases with no gene match: 4. Per germline, CDR1 SGDLS and CDR2 YYNGEE. The CDR3 DNA reads TGTGCCAGCAGCGTAGATCCGGGACTATCCTACGAGCAGTACTTC. It encodes CASSVDPGLSYEQYF.

V is TRBV4-3 and J is TRBJ2-5; D is possibly TRBD2 (5 bases). CDR1 and CDR2 (germline): LGHNA, YSLEER. V dropped 0 bases and J dropped 5 bases, with 22 bases sitting between them. The CDR3 loop spans 18 amino acids. DNA for the CDR3: TGCGCCAGCAGCCAAGATTTCGCGGGCCTGGGATTAGGGGAGACCCAGTACTTC. Translated, it gives CASSQDFAGLGLGETQYF.

This rearrangement joins TRBV29-1 to TRBJ1-2, with 8 nucleotides matching TRBD1. The V gene's germline CDR1 is SQVTM and CDR2 ANQGSEA. V lost 2 bases to trimming and J lost 7 bases; unmatched junction nucleotides: 6. The CDR3 is 13 residues long. The CDR3 coding sequence is TGCAGCGTTGAACCTGGACAGGGAGGTGGCTACACCTTC. Translated, it gives CSVEPGQGGGYTF.

The chain employs TRBV5-4 and TRBJ1-2; D possibly corresponds to TRBD1 (5 bases). The CDR3 runs 17 residues. CDR1 SGHNT and CDR2 YYREEE come from the germline V gene (reference sequence). Trimming took 4 bases from V and 3 from J, leaving 22 bases between them. The CDR3 spells CASSTPRQGGIDYGYTF. CDR3 sequence (DNA): TGTGCCAGCAGCACACCGCGGCAGGGAGGAATTGACTATGGCTACACCTTC.

Here the CDR3 reads CASSLAGFYNSPLHF. CDR3 nucleotides: TGTGCCAGCAGCTTGGCAGGGTTCTATAATTCACCCCTCCACTTT. V and J are TRBV5-6 and TRBJ1-6; the D gene is possibly TRBD1 (5 bases). V was clipped by 0 bases and J by 3 bases, with 7 bases between them. The germline CDR1 and CDR2 sequences are SGHDT and YYEEEE. The CDR3 extends over 15 amino acids. The full variable domain, with the rest looked up from reference TRBV5-6 and TRBJ1-6, is DAGVTQSPTHLIKTRGQQVTLRCSPKSGHDTVSWYQQALGQGPQFIFQYYEEEERQRGNFPDRFSGHQFPNYSSELNVNALLLGDSALYLCASSLAGFYNSPLHFGNGTRLTVT.

This clone was counted a few times. The chain carries TRBV2 and TRBJ1-6; weak D call: TRBD1 (6 bases). Germline CDR1 SNHLY, CDR2 FYNNEI. The CDR3 runs to 18 residues. The V and J ends lost 8 bases and 10 bases respectively, with 30 bases between them. CDR3 protein: CASGRQGDTLWELSPLHF. CDR3 DNA: TGTGCCAGCGGACGCCAAGGGGACACTTTATGGGAGTTATCACCCCTCCACTTT. The variable domain in full, with the rest retrieved from reference TRBV2 and TRBJ1-6, is EPEVTQTPSHQVTQMGQEVILRCVPISNHLYFYWYRQILGQKVEFLVSFYNNEISEKSEIFDDQFSVERPDGSNFTLKIRSTKLEDSAMYFCASGRQGDTLWELSPLHFGNGTRLTVT.

The V gene is TRBV6-6, the J gene TRBJ1-2; the D gene is possibly TRBD1 (6 bases). Trimming removed 0 bases at V and 6 bases at J, with 11 bases between. CDR1 and CDR2 from the germline V gene are MNHNY and SVGAGI (reference sequence). The CDR3 totals 14 residues. In nucleotides, the CDR3 is TGTGCCAGCAGTTACTCTGGACAGAGGGATGGCTACACCTTC. Translated: CASSYSGQRDGYTF.